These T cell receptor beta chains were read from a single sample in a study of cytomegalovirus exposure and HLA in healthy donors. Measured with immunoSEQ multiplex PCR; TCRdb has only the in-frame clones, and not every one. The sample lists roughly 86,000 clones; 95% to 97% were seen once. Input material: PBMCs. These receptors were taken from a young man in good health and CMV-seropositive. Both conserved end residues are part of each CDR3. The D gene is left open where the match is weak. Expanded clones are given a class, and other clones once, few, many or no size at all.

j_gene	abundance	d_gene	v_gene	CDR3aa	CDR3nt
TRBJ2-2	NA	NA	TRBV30	CAWSGLDSTGELFF	TGTGCCTGGAGTGGCCTAGACAGTACCGGGGAGCTGTTTTTT
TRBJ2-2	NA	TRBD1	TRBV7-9	CASSSPGQGPGELFF	TGTGCCAGCAGCTCGCCGGGACAGGGGCCCGGGGAGCTGTTTTTT
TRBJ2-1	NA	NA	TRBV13	CASSTPAGVDEQFF	TGTGCCAGCAGCACCCCGGCAGGTGTCGATGAGCAGTTCTTC
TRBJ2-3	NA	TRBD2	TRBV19	CASSIFPLAGGLDTQYF	TGTGCCAGTAGTATTTTCCCACTAGCGGGAGGGTTAGATACGCAGTATTTT
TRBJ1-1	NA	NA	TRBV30	CAWSVLGEKAFF	TGTGCCTGGAGTGTTCTCGGGGAAAAGGCTTTCTTT
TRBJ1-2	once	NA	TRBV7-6	CASSLGAEGSYGYTF	TGTGCCAGCAGCTTAGGGGCAGAAGGATCCTATGGCTACACCTTC
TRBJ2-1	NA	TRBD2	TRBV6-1	CASWTSGSNEQFF	TGTGCCAGTTGGACTAGCGGGAGCAATGAGCAGTTCTTC
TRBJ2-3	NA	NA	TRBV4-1	CASSRPAGADTQYF	TGCGCCAGCAGCCGTCCCGCGGGCGCAGATACGCAGTATTTT
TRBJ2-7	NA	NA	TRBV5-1	CASSYIDAYEQYF	TGCGCCAGCAGCTACATCGATGCCTACGAGCAGTACTTC
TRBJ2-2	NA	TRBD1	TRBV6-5	CASTTLGGRTGELFF	TGTGCCAGCACCACTCTAGGGGGCCGCACCGGGGAGCTGTTTTTT
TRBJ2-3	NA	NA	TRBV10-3	CALAPFLTDTQYF	TGTGCCTTAGCTCCGTTCCTCACAGATACGCAGTATTTT
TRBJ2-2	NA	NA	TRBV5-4	CASRGAADGTGELFF	TGTGCCAGCAGAGGGGCAGCAGACGGTACCGGGGAGCTGTTTTTT
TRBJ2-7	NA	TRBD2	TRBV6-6	CASSRSSGGRAGEQYF	TGTGCCAGCAGCCGATCCTCGGGCGGGAGGGCGGGCGAGCAGTACTTC
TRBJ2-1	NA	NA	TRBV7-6	CASSLAPRARATFNEQFF	TGTGCCAGCAGCTTAGCGCCACGTGCCCGAGCGACTTTCAATGAGCAGTTCTTC
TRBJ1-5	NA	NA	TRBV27	CASRLGRGNQPQHF	TGTGCCAGCAGGTTAGGGCGAGGCAATCAGCCCCAGCATTTT
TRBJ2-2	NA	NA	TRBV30	CAWSVTLDTGELFF	TGTGCCTGGAGTGTAACTTTGGACACCGGGGAGCTGTTTTTT
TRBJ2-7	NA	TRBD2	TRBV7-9	CASSGGTSGSYEQYF	TGTGCCAGCAGCGGTGGGACTAGCGGGAGCTACGAGCAGTACTTC
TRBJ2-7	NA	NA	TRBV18	CASSPRDTSGYEQYF	TGTGCCAGCTCACCACGGGACACGAGTGGTTACGAGCAGTACTTC
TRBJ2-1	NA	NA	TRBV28	CASKVGVGYNEQFF	TGTGCCAGCAAAGTGGGAGTCGGGTACAATGAGCAGTTCTTC
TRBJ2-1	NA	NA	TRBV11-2	CASSPPRSVTHNEQFF	TGTGCCAGCAGCCCCCCCCGCAGCGTCACCCACAATGAGCAGTTCTTC
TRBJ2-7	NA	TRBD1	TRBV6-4	CASSREGAFYSYEQYF	TGTGCCAGCAGTCGAGAGGGGGCGTTCTACTCCTACGAGCAGTACTTC
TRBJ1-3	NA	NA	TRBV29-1	CSVETGQRGNTIYF	TGCAGCGTTGAAACGGGACAACGCGGAAACACCATATATTTT
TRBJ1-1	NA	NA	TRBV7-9	CASSSIQGNTEAFF	TGTGCCAGCAGTTCCATACAGGGGAACACTGAAGCTTTCTTT
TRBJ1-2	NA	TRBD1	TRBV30	CAWSEGAHYGYTF	TGTGCCTGGAGTGAGGGGGCGCACTATGGCTACACCTTC
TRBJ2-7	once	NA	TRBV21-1	CASSKEEGREQYF	TGTGCCAGCAGCAAAGAGGAGGGGCGCGAGCAGTACTTC
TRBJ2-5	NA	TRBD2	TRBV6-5	CASSYSGSKETQYF	TGTGCCAGCAGTTATAGCGGGAGTAAAGAGACCCAGTACTTC
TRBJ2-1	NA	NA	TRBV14	CASSHMDSFSYNEQFF	TGTGCCAGCAGCCATATGGACTCCTTCTCCTACAATGAGCAGTTCTTC
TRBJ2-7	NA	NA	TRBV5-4	CASSLDAGSSYEQYF	TGTGCCAGCAGCTTGGATGCTGGGAGCTCCTACGAGCAGTACTTC
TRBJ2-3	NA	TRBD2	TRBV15	CATSRGRDDTDTQYF	TGTGCCACCAGCCGCGGGAGGGATGACACAGATACGCAGTATTTT
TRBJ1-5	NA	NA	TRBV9	CASNPGNSNQPQHF	TGTGCCAGCAACCCAGGGAATAGCAATCAGCCCCAGCATTTT
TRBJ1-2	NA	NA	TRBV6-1	CASSDRQNYGYTF	TGTGCCAGCAGTGACCGACAGAACTATGGCTACACCTTC
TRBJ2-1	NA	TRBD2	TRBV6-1	CASASGSHNEQFF	TGTGCCAGCGCTAGCGGCTCCCACAATGAGCAGTTCTTC
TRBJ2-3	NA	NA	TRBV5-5	CASSLTGVSTDTQYF	TGTGCCAGCAGCTTGACGGGAGTGAGCACAGATACGCAGTATTTT
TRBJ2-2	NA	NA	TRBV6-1	CASSEGRIGLNTGELFF	TGTGCCAGCAGTGAAGGGAGGATTGGGCTGAACACCGGGGAGCTGTTTTTT
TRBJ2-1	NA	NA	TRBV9	CASSVGQSSYNEQFF	TGTGCCAGCAGCGTAGGACAGAGCTCCTACAATGAGCAGTTCTTC
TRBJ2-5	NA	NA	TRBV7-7	CASSLAETAQTQYF	TGTGCTAGCAGCTTAGCCGAAACAGCCCAGACCCAGTACTTC
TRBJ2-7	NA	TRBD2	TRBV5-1	CASSPAGERFIEEQYF	TGCGCCAGCAGCCCGGCGGGAGAAAGGTTTATAGAGGAGCAGTACTTC
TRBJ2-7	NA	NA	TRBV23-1	CASRPDPSYEQYF	TGCGCCAGCAGACCAGATCCCTCCTACGAGCAGTACTTC
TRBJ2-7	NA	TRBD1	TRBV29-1	CSVTRQGAFEQYF	TGCAGCGTCACCCGACAGGGGGCGTTCGAGCAGTACTTC
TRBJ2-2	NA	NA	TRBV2	CASSDPHRNTGELFF	TGTGCCAGCAGTGATCCACATCGGAACACCGGGGAGCTGTTTTTT
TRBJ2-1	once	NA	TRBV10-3	CAISRKFRNEQFF	TGTGCCATCAGCCGTAAGTTCAGAAATGAGCAGTTCTTC
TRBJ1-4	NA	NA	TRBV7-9	CASSFQGDEKLFF	TGTGCCAGCAGCTTCCAGGGCGATGAAAAACTGTTTTTT
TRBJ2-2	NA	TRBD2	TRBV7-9	CASSSSGTRAGELFF	TGTGCCAGCAGTTCCTCCGGGACTAGAGCCGGGGAGCTGTTTTTT
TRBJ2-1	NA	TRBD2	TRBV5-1	CASSPQGTSGNEQFF	TGCGCCAGCAGCCCCCAGGGGACTAGCGGCAATGAGCAGTTCTTC
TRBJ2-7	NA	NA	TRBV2	CASRQQREQYF	TGTGCCAGCAGACAGCAAAGAGAGCAGTACTTC
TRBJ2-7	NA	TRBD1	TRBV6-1	CASSELDRVYEQYF	TGTGCCAGCAGTGAATTAGACAGGGTCTACGAGCAGTACTTC
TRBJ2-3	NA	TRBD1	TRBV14	CASSPWDRGSDTQYF	TGTGCCAGCAGCCCCTGGGACAGGGGGTCAGATACGCAGTATTTT
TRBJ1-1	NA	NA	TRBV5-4	CASSSTRGGTEAFF	TGTGCCAGCAGCTCTACAAGAGGGGGAACTGAAGCTTTCTTT
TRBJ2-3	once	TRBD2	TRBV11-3	CASSTGTSGTDTQYF	TGTGCCAGCAGCACGGGGACTAGCGGCACAGATACGCAGTATTTT
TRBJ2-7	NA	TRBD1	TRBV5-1	CASSPGTGHYEQYF	TGCGCCAGCAGCCCCGGGACAGGGCACTACGAGCAGTACTTC
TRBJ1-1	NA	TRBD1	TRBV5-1	CASSLEGAGTEAFF	TGCGCCAGCAGCTTGGAGGGGGCAGGTACTGAAGCTTTCTTT
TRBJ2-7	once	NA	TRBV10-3	CAISVGDNYEQYF	TGTGCCATCAGTGTTGGGGACAACTACGAGCAGTACTTC
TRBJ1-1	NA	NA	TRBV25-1	CASSPFRFRITNTEAFF	TGTGCCAGCAGTCCCTTCAGGTTCCGGATCACAAACACTGAAGCTTTCTTT